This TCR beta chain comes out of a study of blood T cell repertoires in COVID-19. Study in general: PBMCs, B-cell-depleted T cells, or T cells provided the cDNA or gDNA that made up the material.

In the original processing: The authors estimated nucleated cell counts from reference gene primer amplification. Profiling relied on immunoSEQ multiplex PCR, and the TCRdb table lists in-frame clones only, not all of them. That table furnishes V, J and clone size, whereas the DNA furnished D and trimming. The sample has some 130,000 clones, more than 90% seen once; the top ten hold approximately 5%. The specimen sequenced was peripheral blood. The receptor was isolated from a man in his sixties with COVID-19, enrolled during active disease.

Here the CDR3 reads CASGQGYSTDTQYF. The CDR3 DNA reads as TGTGCCAGCGGACAGGGTTATAGCACAGATACGCAGTATTTT. The chain joins TRBV19 to TRBJ2-3; 8 nucleotides agree with TRBD1. Germline CDR1 is LNHDA and CDR2 is SQIVND (reference sequence). With V trimmed by 9 bases and J by 0 bases, 5 bases remained unmatched. CDR3 length equals 14 residues.